A selection of T cell receptor beta chains follows, all from one sample in a study of CD8+ T cells in alopecia areata. Clones were read by immunoSEQ multiplex PCR, and TCRdb kept only the in-frame ones, dropping some. The sample yields about 150,000 clones, 45% to 60% seen once. Specimen: CD8+ T cells sorted from blood, collected at week 4, from a patient treated with tofacitinib. The origin of the receptors is a human donor with alopecia areata. CDR3s include the opening cysteine and the closing phenylalanine or tryptophan. The order of the fields is D gene, V gene, clone size, J gene, CDR3 DNA, CDR3 protein. D genes are given only for firm matches. Clone size is stated in some rows and not others, as once, few, many or a class when expanded.

d_call: TRBD2
v_call: TRBV7-2
clone_size: NA
j_call: TRBJ2-1
cdr3_nt: TGTGCCAGCAGCTTATTCCCTCCGACTAGCGAGACCTACAATGAGCAGTTCTTC
cdr3_aa: CASSLFPPTSETYNEQFF

d_call: NA
v_call: TRBV18
clone_size: few
j_call: TRBJ2-1
cdr3_nt: TGTGCCAGCTCTAACCCCCCGGGGGCCGCCGACAGGGCGCGCGAGCAGTTCTTC
cdr3_aa: CASSNPPGAADRAREQFF

d_call: NA
v_call: TRBV4-1
clone_size: NA
j_call: TRBJ1-1
cdr3_nt: TGCGCCAGCAGCCAAGGGCCCGGGGGGCTTGAAGCTTTCTTT
cdr3_aa: CASSQGPGGLEAFF

d_call: TRBD1
v_call: TRBV7-9
clone_size: NA
j_call: TRBJ1-5
cdr3_nt: TGTGCCAGCAGTCGGGACAGGGAGTTTATCCAGCCCCAGCATTTT
cdr3_aa: CASSRDREFIQPQHF

d_call: NA
v_call: TRBV10-3
clone_size: NA
j_call: TRBJ1-2
cdr3_nt: TGTGCCATCAGTGAGGTCGGGGAAGGAGGCTACACCTTC
cdr3_aa: CAISEVGEGGYTF

d_call: TRBD1
v_call: TRBV5-1
clone_size: NA
j_call: TRBJ1-1
cdr3_nt: TGCGCCAGCAGCTTGGAGGGACAGATGCGGGCTTTCTTT
cdr3_aa: CASSLEGQMRAFF

d_call: NA
v_call: TRBV29-1
clone_size: few
j_call: TRBJ2-1
cdr3_nt: TGCAGCGTTGAATCGGTTTTGGTGGGGCCCAACTACAATGAGCAGTTCTTC
cdr3_aa: CSVESVLVGPNYNEQFF

d_call: NA
v_call: TRBV6-4
clone_size: NA
j_call: TRBJ2-3
cdr3_nt: TGTGCCAGCAGTGACTCTGGGGGTCCAGATACGCAGTATTTT
cdr3_aa: CASSDSGGPDTQYF

d_call: TRBD2
v_call: TRBV30
clone_size: NA
j_call: TRBJ2-2
cdr3_nt: TGTGCCTGGAGTCTCCTAGCGGGGGGGCTCGGCACCGGGGAGCTGTTTTTT
cdr3_aa: CAWSLLAGGLGTGELFF

d_call: NA
v_call: TRBV30
clone_size: NA
j_call: TRBJ1-5
cdr3_nt: TGTGCCTGGAGTGTACGACCCAATCAGCCCCAGCATTTT
cdr3_aa: CAWSVRPNQPQHF

d_call: NA
v_call: TRBV29-1
clone_size: NA
j_call: TRBJ1-2
cdr3_nt: TGCAGCGTTGAAGATCGGGGTATCTACTATGGCTACACCTTC
cdr3_aa: CSVEDRGIYYGYTF

d_call: TRBD1
v_call: TRBV9
clone_size: NA
j_call: TRBJ1-5
cdr3_nt: TGTGCCAGCAGCGCTACAGGGGTCGTCAATCAGCCCCAGCATTTT
cdr3_aa: CASSATGVVNQPQHF

d_call: TRBD1
v_call: TRBV29-1
clone_size: NA
j_call: TRBJ2-3
cdr3_nt: TGCAGCGTTGAGACAGGGGGGGGCACAGATACGCAGTATTTT
cdr3_aa: CSVETGGGTDTQYF

d_call: TRBD2
v_call: TRBV5-1
clone_size: NA
j_call: TRBJ2-5
cdr3_nt: TGCGCCAGCAGCCTGGGACTATCCCAAGAGACCCAGTACTTC
cdr3_aa: CASSLGLSQETQYF

d_call: NA
v_call: TRBV19
clone_size: NA
j_call: TRBJ1-1
cdr3_nt: TGTGCCAGTAGTATAGCGGGACTTCACACTGAAGCTTTCTTT
cdr3_aa: CASSIAGLHTEAFF

d_call: TRBD2
v_call: TRBV11-2
clone_size: NA
j_call: TRBJ2-1
cdr3_nt: TGTGCCAGCAGCCCCAGCGGGGCGCAGTTCTTC
cdr3_aa: CASSPSGAQFF

d_call: NA
v_call: TRBV13
clone_size: NA
j_call: TRBJ2-6
cdr3_nt: TGTGCCACCAGGCTGGGGGCCAACGTCCTGACTTTC
cdr3_aa: CATRLGANVLTF

d_call: NA
v_call: TRBV7-9
clone_size: once
j_call: TRBJ1-6
cdr3_nt: TGTGCCAGCAGCTTAAGAGGGGAAGATTCACCCCTCCACTTT
cdr3_aa: CASSLRGEDSPLHF

d_call: NA
v_call: TRBV7-9
clone_size: NA
j_call: TRBJ2-5
cdr3_nt: TGTGCCAGCAGCCCGACAGAAGAGACCCAGTACTTC
cdr3_aa: CASSPTEETQYF

d_call: TRBD2
v_call: TRBV5-6
clone_size: NA
j_call: TRBJ2-7
cdr3_nt: TGTGCCAGCAGCAGCGGGGCTAGCGGATTCTCCTACGAGCAGTACTTC
cdr3_aa: CASSSGASGFSYEQYF

d_call: NA
v_call: TRBV2
clone_size: NA
j_call: TRBJ2-7
cdr3_nt: TGTGCCTACCGGGACTGGAGCTCCTACGAGCAGTACTTC
cdr3_aa: CAYRDWSSYEQYF

d_call: NA
v_call: TRBV9
clone_size: NA
j_call: TRBJ1-5
cdr3_nt: TGTGCCAGCAGCGTAGAGGAGAATCAGCCCCAGCATTTT
cdr3_aa: CASSVEENQPQHF

d_call: NA
v_call: TRBV29-1
clone_size: few
j_call: TRBJ2-2
cdr3_nt: TGCAGCGTTGGAAACACCGGGGAGCTGTTTTTT
cdr3_aa: CSVGNTGELFF

d_call: TRBD1
v_call: TRBV15
clone_size: NA
j_call: TRBJ1-2
cdr3_nt: TGTGCCACCAGCAGAGTAGGTGAGGGACAGGGCATCTATGGCTACACCTTC
cdr3_aa: CATSRVGEGQGIYGYTF

d_call: NA
v_call: TRBV5-6
clone_size: few
j_call: TRBJ1-2
cdr3_nt: TGTGCCAGCAGCTTGCAGACCGACTACTATGGCTACACCTTC
cdr3_aa: CASSLQTDYYGYTF

d_call: NA
v_call: TRBV5-4
clone_size: NA
j_call: TRBJ1-5
cdr3_nt: TGTGCCAGCAGCTTGATAAGTATACAGCATTTT
cdr3_aa: CASSLISIQHF

d_call: NA
v_call: TRBV27
clone_size: NA
j_call: TRBJ2-6
cdr3_nt: TGTGCCAGCAGTTCCGGGGGGCTATCCGGGGCCAACGTCCTGACTTTC
cdr3_aa: CASSSGGLSGANVLTF

d_call: TRBD2
v_call: TRBV18
clone_size: NA
j_call: TRBJ2-1
cdr3_nt: TGTGCCAGCTCACCGGAGCGGGGGGCCCGGAATGAGCAGTTCTTC
cdr3_aa: CASSPERGARNEQFF